The rows below give T cell receptor beta chains drawn from one sample of a study of memory CD4+ T cells and cytomegalovirus serostatus. The data were produced by immunoSEQ multiplex PCR, yet TCRdb's version contains in-frame clones alone and is incomplete. This sample yields about 31,000 clones, of which around 74% are seen a single time; 0.6% to 0.65% belongs to the top ten. Sequenced: memory CD4+ T cells from blood. The receptors were gathered from an adult in good health and CMV-seronegative. Some clones in this sample may be carry-over from other donors' samples. Both conserved end residues are part of each CDR3. The D gene is left open where the match is weak. Clone size is given for some rows only: seen once, a few or many times, or a class if the clone is expanded.

D gene	J gene	V gene	clone size	CDR3 protein	CDR3 DNA
.	TRBJ2-5	TRBV5-1	.	CASSLAPGPETQYF	TGCGCCAGCAGCTTGGCCCCCGGGCCGGAGACCCAGTACTTC
.	TRBJ1-1	TRBV5-1	once	CASSFQGTEAFF	TGCGCCAGCAGCTTCCAGGGCACTGAAGCTTTCTTT
.	TRBJ1-1	TRBV7-9	.	CASSTNTNTEAFF	TGTGCCAGCAGCACCAACACGAACACTGAAGCTTTCTTT
TRBD1	TRBJ2-7	TRBV5-1	.	CASSSTGVSYEQYF	TGCGCCAGCAGCTCAACAGGGGTATCCTACGAGCAGTACTTC
TRBD1	TRBJ1-1	TRBV7-9	.	CASSGQGNIRAFF	TGTGCCAGCAGCGGACAGGGGAATATTAGGGCTTTCTTT
TRBD1	TRBJ1-2	TRBV6-5	.	CASSFDRAPYGYTF	TGTGCCAGCAGCTTCGACAGGGCCCCCTATGGCTACACCTTC
.	TRBJ2-7	TRBV5-8	.	CASSSRDGVRLPYEQYF	TGTGCCAGCAGCTCGAGGGACGGAGTTCGCCTTCCCTACGAGCAGTACTTC
.	TRBJ1-1	TRBV18	.	CASSPRYRDTEAFF	TGTGCCAGCTCACCACGATACAGGGACACTGAAGCTTTCTTT
.	TRBJ1-2	TRBV28	.	CASTAAEYHGYTF	TGTGCCAGCACCGCGGCAGAGTACCATGGCTACACCTTC
TRBD1	TRBJ1-6	TRBV4-2	few	CASSQGGQGVNSPLHF	TGTGCCAGCAGCCAGGGGGGACAGGGGGTAAATTCACCCCTCCACTTT
.	TRBJ1-1	TRBV6-6	.	CASTSATNTEAFF	TGTGCCAGCACTTCTGCGACGAACACTGAAGCTTTCTTT
.	TRBJ2-5	TRBV30	.	CAWRGLGETQYF	TGTGCCTGGAGGGGCTTAGGGGAGACCCAGTACTTC
TRBD1	TRBJ1-2	TRBV28	.	CASARGTVGSYGYTF	TGTGCCAGCGCAAGGGGGACAGTGGGTAGCTATGGCTACACCTTC
TRBD1	TRBJ1-5	TRBV5-6	.	CASSLGWGTGGNQPQHF	TGTGCCAGCAGCTTGGGGTGGGGGACAGGGGGTAATCAGCCCCAGCATTTT
TRBD1	TRBJ1-1	TRBV10-3	few	CAISEAGTGTAGTEAFF	TGTGCCATCAGTGAGGCGGGGACAGGGACTGCGGGGACTGAAGCTTTCTTT
TRBD1	TRBJ1-6	TRBV19	few	CASSGPTGTGSSPLHF	TGTGCCAGTAGCGGCCCGACCGGGACAGGGTCTTCACCCCTCCACTTT
.	TRBJ1-2	TRBV6-5	.	CASTPSGDSYGYTF	TGTGCCAGCACCCCCAGCGGGGATAGCTATGGCTACACCTTC
.	TRBJ1-4	TRBV21-1	.	CASSRGQGRLEKLFF	TGTGCCAGCAGCAGAGGACAGGGCAGGCTCGAAAAACTGTTTTTT
.	TRBJ2-2	TRBV11-2	.	CASSLHTGELFF	TGTGCCAGCAGCTTACACACCGGGGAGCTGTTTTTT
.	TRBJ2-3	TRBV7-2	.	CASSLFQGDTDTQYF	TGTGCCAGCAGCTTATTTCAGGGTGACACAGATACGCAGTATTTT
.	TRBJ1-1	TRBV10-3	.	CAISQNTEAFF	TGTGCCATCAGTCAGAACACTGAAGCTTTCTTT
TRBD1	TRBJ1-2	TRBV6-5	.	CASSFRTGGGYTF	TGTGCCAGCAGTTTCCGGACAGGGGGTGGCTACACCTTC
.	TRBJ1-2	TRBV6-5	.	CASSSGTPYGYTF	TGTGCCAGCAGTTCCGGGACCCCTTATGGCTACACCTTC
.	TRBJ2-7	TRBV9	.	CASSVGGGGSSYEQYF	TGTGCCAGCAGCGTAGGAGGTGGGGGGAGCTCCTACGAGCAGTACTTC
TRBD1	TRBJ2-3	TRBV5-1	.	CASSFAPPSGTGGADTQYF	TGCGCCAGCAGCTTTGCCCCACCTAGCGGGACAGGGGGAGCGGATACGCAGTATTTT
.	TRBJ1-4	TRBV19	.	CASSPARASREKLFF	TGTGCCAGTAGCCCAGCCAGGGCCTCGAGGGAAAAACTGTTTTTT
TRBD1	TRBJ1-1	TRBV19	few	CASRPNRGRGTEAFF	TGTGCCAGTAGGCCTAACAGGGGGCGCGGCACTGAAGCTTTCTTT
TRBD1	TRBJ2-3	TRBV7-9	.	CASSLLRQGGPLTDTQYF	TGTGCCAGCAGCTTACTTAGACAGGGGGGGCCCCTTACAGATACGCAGTATTTT
TRBD1	TRBJ1-2	TRBV19	.	CATHRGQLYGYTF	TGTGCCACGCACAGGGGGCAACTCTATGGCTACACCTTC
TRBD1	TRBJ2-5	TRBV29-1	once	CSVAPQGFQETQYF	TGCAGCGTCGCTCCACAGGGGTTCCAAGAGACCCAGTACTTC
.	TRBJ1-1	TRBV5-4	.	CASSLASANTEAFF	TGTGCCAGCAGCTTGGCAAGTGCGAACACTGAAGCTTTCTTT
.	TRBJ2-7	TRBV5-1	.	CASSIRTNYEQYF	TGCGCCAGCAGCATAAGGACAAATTACGAGCAGTACTTC
.	TRBJ1-2	TRBV5-4	.	CASSLAGRDYGYTF	TGTGCCAGCAGCTTGGCCGGTAGGGACTATGGCTACACCTTC
.	TRBJ1-2	TRBV14	.	CASSLFAGGGGYTF	TGTGCCAGCAGCCTATTTGCGGGGGGAGGAGGCTACACCTTC
.	TRBJ2-3	TRBV2	.	CASSEVGGQVDTQYF	TGTGCCAGCAGTGAGGTCGGGGGGCAAGTAGATACGCAGTATTTT
.	TRBJ2-7	TRBV30	.	CAWSVGGLSYEQYF	TGTGCCTGGAGTGTAGGGGGACTCTCCTACGAGCAGTACTTC
TRBD2	TRBJ2-5	TRBV4-3	.	CASSHVGVRLATSPQGQYF	TGCGCCAGCAGCCACGTTGGGGTAAGACTAGCGACCTCTCCTCAGGGCCAGTACTTC
.	TRBJ1-4	TRBV7-9	.	CASSLGQGDEKLFF	TGTGCCAGCAGCTTAGGTCAGGGAGATGAAAAACTGTTTTTT
.	TRBJ1-6	TRBV6-1	once	CASSEVGPFPLHF	TGTGCCAGCAGTGAAGTGGGGCCATTTCCCCTCCACTTT
.	TRBJ2-1	TRBV5-1	.	CASSTTTDNEQFF	TGCGCCAGCAGTACAACGACAGACAATGAGCAGTTCTTC
.	TRBJ2-5	TRBV10-3	.	CAISEPSHEETQYF	TGTGCCATCAGTGAGCCGAGTCACGAAGAGACCCAGTACTTC
TRBD1	TRBJ1-1	TRBV6-1	.	CASSGQGEAFF	TGTGCCAGCAGCGGACAGGGTGAAGCTTTCTTT
.	TRBJ2-2	TRBV5-1	few	CASSTRDIRAGELFF	TGCGCCAGCAGCACTCGGGACATTAGAGCCGGGGAGCTGTTTTTT
.	TRBJ2-7	TRBV14	.	CASSQDVGSHEQYF	TGTGCCAGCAGCCAAGATGTAGGCAGCCACGAGCAGTACTTC
.	TRBJ1-2	TRBV6-1	.	CASRSGQTAYGYTF	TGTGCCAGCAGGTCCGGTCAGACAGCCTATGGCTACACCTTC